The clone carrying this T cell receptor (beta chain) was observed a single time. CD4+ cells underwent separation, giving CD45RA+ naive and CD45RA-negative memory subsets. The sample originates from a study of shared clonotypes between healthy human individuals. CDR1 MDHEN and CDR2 SYDVKM come from the germline V gene. This CDR3 has 14 residues. J lost 0 bases, V lost 8 bases, and 4 bases had no gene match. Sequencing used immunoSEQ multiplex PCR; TCRdb keeps in-frame clones, though not all of them. This sample has around 700,000 clones, with roughly 70% found just once. This TCR was sampled from a woman in her twenties or thirties in good health. This chain connects TRBV28 to TRBJ2-4; 7 bases agree with TRBD1. What was sequenced was memory CD4+ T cells sorted from blood. Subset in this sample: CD45RA-negative fraction. The CDR3 loop is CASQQGLAKNIQYF. CDR3 coding DNA: TGTGCCAGCCAACAGGGGTTAGCCAAAAACATTCAGTACTTC.